The subject of this entry is one TCR beta chain. This clone's antigen is unknown. With the read ending 3 residues before the CDR3 end, the germline J gene is used to fill in that end. Every participant had a single incident cervical HPV16 infection, and women with prevalent HPV16 infections were excluded. Cervical HPV DNA was detected by MY09/MY11 PCR, and genotyping was performed by dot-blot hybridization. Approximately 16 mL of heparinized blood were centrifuged, and the buffy coat was split into aliquots, frozen at -30 degrees C, and then kept at -80 degrees C. QIAGEN kits were used to extract genomic DNA from buffy coat specimens. Including the terminal cysteine and phenylalanine, the CDR3 comprises 14 residues. Shown are 33 bases from within the CDR3, in frame from base 1. The germline V gene yields SGHNT for CDR1 and YENEEA for CDR2. V is pared back by 4 bases and J by 6 bases, with 15 bases lying between the germline termini.

TCR beta CDR3 regions were amplified by multiplex PCR using the immunoSEQ assay from an average of about 1.2 ug genomic DNA per sample. The assay corrected primer bias using a complete synthetic TCR repertoire to establish an amplification baseline. The amplicons were sequenced on the Illumina platform. Per the authors' processing: Sequence errors were corrected by clustering with frequency ratios and a modified nearest-neighbor algorithm, and the sequences were then analyzed in the immunoSEQ Analyzer using IMGT gene definitions. At each rarefaction depth, TCR richness and evenness were averaged across 20 rarefaction repeats, and samples with fewer sequences than that depth were excluded. Wilcoxon rank sum tests with FDR correction were used to compare relative abundances of V, D and J genes between the groups. An intraclass correlation of roughly 96% for TCR richness and an average of roughly 83% across 66 gene segments were obtained from the blinded duplicates. The table comes from immuneACCESS by way of TCRdb, which keeps in-frame sequences with V and J called. Part of the clones is missing from these tables; in studies checked, under half for an unresolved V gene and the rest for unknown reasons. V, J and clone size are those of that table, while D and trimming were read from the DNA. This sample's listing comprises about 27,000 clones. Of the sample, approximately 22% falls within the top ten clones.

This entry comes from a study of T cells in women clearing cervical HPV infection (dated 2018 in TCRdb). About the study as a whole: Cases were about two dozen women with histologically confirmed HPV16-related CIN3 or worse, including a couple of invasive cancers. Five blinded duplicates per group were added as quality controls, giving roughly 60 samples: some 50 participants and roughly ten replicates. The 20 to 25 controls were women who cleared a single incident HPV16 infection within 12 months without developing precancer or cancer. Blood from cases was drawn at the visit where the lesion was first identified, while blood from controls was drawn once the infection was no longer detected. Since HLA typing was available for only a few women, HLA type could not be ruled out as a confounder. For cases, a median interval of roughly 150 days, with an interquartile range of about 90 to 210 days, was observed between lesion detection and blood sampling. In the parent cohort, some 10,000 women aged 18 or older were enrolled in Guanacaste, Costa Rica, during 1993 to 1994 and then followed for around seven years. Cases had a median age of almost 35 years compared with 38 to 40 for controls, and baseline characteristics showed no significant differences between the groups. Cases were matched to controls by age within five years and by the year the sample was collected. The exploratory proof-of-principle case-control study was nested within the Guanacaste HPV Natural History Study in Costa Rica and compared TCR repertoires across cervical HPV16 outcomes. Findings and caveats that apply to the study as a whole: Because T-cell numbers per sample were unknown, differences in richness could reflect varying T-cell content rather than repertoire biology. The cross-sectional design could not show whether associations preceded infection or resulted from it; effector/memory subsets and HPV-specific T cells were not isolated. TCR repertoire richness was significantly higher in CIN3+ cases than in controls across sequencing depths, while evenness did not differ. TRBV6-7 relative abundance was lower in cases than in controls (roughly 0.12% versus 0.15%; Bonferroni P = 0.0008). Random forest classifiers combining richness and V gene abundances distinguished cases from controls with an estimated AUC of more than 0.75.

The receptor was isolated from a woman aged 18 to 75 with a cervical HPV16 infection that either progressed to CIN3+ or cleared (not recorded which). The rearranged segments are TRBV11-3 and TRBJ1-1, and perhaps TRBD1 as D gene, on 6 matching bases. The sequencing input was blood buffy coat. CDR3 DNA (partial): TGTGCCAGCAGCTCAGGACAGAGTTTTGCTGAA. It encodes CASSSGQSFAE. The entire CDR3 reads CASSSGQSFAEAFF. Extended through the reference TRBV11-3 and TRBJ1-1 proteins, this CDR3 yields the full variable domain: EAGVVQSPRYKIIEKKQPVAFWCNPISGHNTLYWYLQNLGQGPELLIRYENEEAVDDSQLPKDRFSAERLKGVDSTLKIQPAELGDSAVYLCASSSGQSFAEAFFGQGTRLTVV.